The present T cell receptor (beta chain) was sequenced within a study of tumor-infiltrating lymphocytes in primary liver carcinoma. Study-wide results and limits: A significantly higher top-250-clone fraction was recorded for tumors than for blood (p = 0.039).

From roughly 470 ng total RNA, TCR beta cDNA was generated with a primer in the constant region. Three nested multiplex PCR rounds, a slightly modified ARM-PCR, produced the libraries for TCR beta. Amplification in the first two PCR rounds was performed using TRBV1-TRBV30 forward primers and a C-beta reverse primer for approximately 10 cycles each. Each CDR3 protein gets one entry after TCRdb re-called the multiplex PCR reads with MiXCR. The top ten hold roughly 25% of the sample, which has 75,000 or so distinct CDR3 sequences, roughly three quarters seen once. This clonotype rates as medium-sized (0.01 to 0.1%). Its matching antigen is unknown. Starting material for RNA and DNA co-extraction consisted of about 20-30 mg of unsorted bulk tissue. The CDR3 covers 12 residues. Germline loops: CDR1 SQVTM, CDR2 ANQGSEA. J gave up 4 bases and V 4 bases, and 2 bases lay outside the gene matches.

The sequencing input was liver tumor tissue from sampling region 4. The subset was: tumor region T4, right-lateral pole. The chain uses TRBV29-1 and TRBJ2-3; 7 bases line up with TRBD1. This clonotype was sampled from a middle-aged man with primary liver carcinoma and hepatitis B virus infection. In DNA form, the CDR3 reads TGCAGCGTTGTCGGGACAGCAGATACGCAGTATTTT. Protein sequence: CSVVGTADTQYF.